Listed here is a single TCR beta chain. The source of the sample is a study of blood T cell repertoires in COVID-19. Study context: Sites in the United States, Italy and Spain provided acute and convalescent COVID-19 samples.

Study processing details: Cell counts per sample came from amplifying reference gene primers. The repertoire was sequenced with immunoSEQ multiplex PCR; TCRdb's copy has only in-frame clones and lacks some. V and J calls and clone size are those listed in that table; D and trimming were worked out from the DNA. The sample contains 200,000 to 250,000 clones, around 90% of which appear only once. Each participant's cohort was designated according to participant-reported clinical history. This clonotype originated in a woman aged 25 to 39 with acute COVID-19. Sequenced material: PBMCs or T cells enriched from blood (not recorded which).

CDR3 residues: CASSTPLGYTF. The CDR3 DNA is TGTGCCAGTAGTACCCCTCTTGGCTACACCTTC. The J gene is TRBJ1-2, the V gene TRBV19; D gene uncertain. V was cut by 4 bases and J by 7 bases, with 7 bases left in between. CDR3 size: 11 residues. The germline CDR1 and CDR2 sequences are LNHDA and SQIVND (reference sequence).